This TCR beta chain was retrieved from a study of cytomegalovirus exposure and HLA in healthy donors. Study details: There were 75 million to 95 million unique TCRs (from HLA-typed donors) in an early data release. Overall study findings and caveats: Across donors, sequencing depth was assumed by presence/absence analyses to be roughly uniform. Because they were indistinguishable, some V segments, including TRBV6-2 and TRBV6-3, were excluded.

The PCR contained 60 Vbeta and 13 Jbeta primers. Produced via immunoSEQ multiplex PCR; TCRdb's table is partial and in-frame only. The table lists roughly 240,000 clones, 78% of them singletons. The ends lost 4 bases at V and 1 base at J; junction bases unmatched: 6. Looked up from germline, CDR1 is SGHNT and CDR2 is YYREEE (reference sequence). There are 15 residues in the CDR3. As regards this clone: The antigen remains undetermined.

The rearrangement uses TRBV5-4 and TRBJ1-2, with TRBD1 matching 8 bases. This receptor was obtained from a boy younger than 18 in good health and CMV-seronegative. Sequencing input: PBMCs. The CDR3: CASSPRQGYNYGYTF. DNA for the CDR3: TGTGCCAGCAGCCCACGACAGGGGTATAACTATGGCTACACCTTC.